The 20 T cell receptor beta chains listed next were all sequenced from one sample in a study of beta chain features in type 1 diabetes. Sequencing targeted expressed TCRB transcripts, as all isolated RNA had been reverse transcribed. Data came from immunoSEQ multiplex PCR; TCRdb stores just in-frame clones and leaves some out. The sample yields approximately 140,000 clones, less than 9% seen once. The sequenced sample was central memory CD4+ T cells from blood. These receptors were collected from a woman in her 30s in good health.

This chain links TRBV29-1 with TRBJ1-4; TRBD1 is a possible D gene (6 bases). The V gene's germline CDR1 is SQVTM and CDR2 ANQGSEA. Trimming took 6 bases from V and 8 from J, leaving 10 bases between them. The CDR3 loop spans 11 amino acids. This chain's CDR3 is CSVGTGEKLFF. The CDR3 DNA is TGCAGCGTCGGAACAGGGGAAAAACTGTTTTTT.

The J gene is TRBJ2-3, the V gene TRBV4-3, with TRBD2 matching over 9 bases. Germline CDR1 LGHNA, CDR2 YSLEER. J was trimmed by 1 base and V by 1 base; bases with no gene match: 0. The CDR3 has 15 amino acids. This chain's CDR3 is CASSQGLAGTDTQYF. CDR3 DNA: TGCGCCAGCAGCCAAGGACTAGCGGGCACAGATACGCAGTATTTT.

The rearrangement uses TRBV6-4 and TRBJ2-1, with 11 nucleotides matching TRBD2. Germline CDR1 is MRHNA and CDR2 is SNTAGT. V was pared by 5 bases and J by 7 bases, with 4 bases of the junction left unmatched. The CDR3 has 14 residues. CDR3 DNA sequence: TGTGCCAGCAGTACTAGCGGGAGAATGAATGAGCAGTTCTTC. This codes for CASSTSGRMNEQFF.

This clone showed up many times. The chain combines TRBV9 with TRBJ2-7; TRBD1 matches at 7 bases. In germline, CDR1 is SGDLS, CDR2 YYNGEE. V lost 4 bases and J lost 4; bases outside the gene matches: 14. CDR3 length equals 16 residues. CDR3 region: CASSPRGRGTYYEQYF. The CDR3 DNA follows: TGTGCCAGCAGCCCCCGGGGCAGGGGGACATATTACGAGCAGTACTTC.

The rearrangement links TRBV28 to TRBJ1-5; TRBD1 might be the D (5 bases). This CDR3 comprises 12 residues. From germline, CDR1 is MDHEN and CDR2 SYDVKM. With 8 bases removed from V and 3 bases from J, the gap between germline ends came to 8 bases. CDR3 bases: TGTGCCAGCGGGGCACACAATCAGCCCCAGCATTTT. Translating it yields CASGAHNQPQHF.

A few counts support this clone. This chain connects TRBV7-6 to TRBJ1-3; TRBD1 is a possible D gene (6 bases). The CDR3 is made up of 14 amino acids. V lost 4 bases and J lost 3, with 10 bases in between. Germline V gene lookup returns CDR1 SGHVS and CDR2 FNYEAQ. The CDR3 nucleotides are TGTGCCAGCAGCTCACAGGGATTTGGAAACACCATATATTTT. It yields the protein CASSSQGFGNTIYF.

This chain joins TRBV7-6 and TRBJ2-5, with D perhaps matching TRBD1 (5 bases). The germline V gene has CDR1 SGHVS and CDR2 FNYEAQ. V lost 5 bases and J lost 5, with 18 bases in between. The CDR3 length is 15 residues. In DNA, the CDR3 is TGTGCCAGCAGCCTACGACAGTCCCTTACGGAGACCCAGTACTTC. Its protein is CASSLRQSLTETQYF.

In its sample, this clone was seen a few times. The chain uses TRBV7-2 and TRBJ2-3; 11 bases fit TRBD2. The V segment lost 5 bases and the J segment 2 bases; nucleotides outside the gene matches: 12. The CDR3 spans 18 residues. The germline V gene has CDR1 SGHTA and CDR2 FQGNSA. CDR3 nucleotides: TGTGCCAGCAGCCAGCAATTAAAGGGACTAGCGGTCACAGATACGCAGTATTTT. Encoded protein: CASSQQLKGLAVTDTQYF. The full variable domain, completed using reference TRBV7-2 and TRBJ2-3, is GAGVSQSPSNKVTEKGKDVELRCDPISGHTALYWYRQSLGQGLEFLIYFQGNSAPDKSGLPSDRFSAERTGGSVSTLTIQRTQQEDSAVYLCASSQQLKGLAVTDTQYFGPGTRLTVL.

This clone occurred a few times. The chain couples TRBV19 to TRBJ2-1, with 11 bases that match TRBD2. The CDR3 has 19 residues. J was trimmed by 7 bases and V by 6 bases; bases with no gene match: 20. The germline gives CDR1 LNHDA, CDR2 SQIVND (reference sequence). The CDR3 nucleotides are TGTGCCAGTAGCTGGGCGGCTAGCGGGGGGACAGGAATCCAGAATGAGCAGTTCTTC. It translates to CASSWAASGGTGIQNEQFF.

A few counts support this clone. The chain recombines TRBV7-2 with TRBJ1-2; D possibly corresponds to TRBD1 (6 bases). The V end lost 5 bases, the J end lost 4 bases, and 14 bases lay between the germline ends. This CDR3 contains 14 residues. CDR1 SGHTA and CDR2 FQGNSA come from the germline V gene. In DNA form, the CDR3 reads TGTGCCAGCAGCCCGACAGGATTGGGCTATGGCTACACCTTC. It translates to CASSPTGLGYGYTF.

The chain is built from TRBV5-1 and TRBJ2-4; 10 nucleotides align to TRBD1. V lost 1 base to trimming and J lost 1 base; unmatched junction nucleotides: 5. Germline V gives CDR1 SGHRS, CDR2 YFSETQ. CDR3 size: 17 residues. CDR3 DNA: TGCGCCAGCAGCTTGACACCGGGACAGGGGGCCAAAAACATTCAGTACTTC. This translates into CASSLTPGQGAKNIQYF.

This clone was counted a few times. The CDR3 reads CASSLINEKETQYF. For the CDR3, the DNA is TGTGCCAGCAGCTTAATCAACGAGAAAGAGACCCAGTACTTC. The V and J genes are TRBV7-9 and TRBJ2-5; no definite D call. CDR1 SEHNR and CDR2 FQNEAQ come from the germline V gene (reference sequence). The CDR3 runs 14 residues. V gave up 2 bases and J gave up 3 bases, with 10 bases separating them.

V and J are TRBV5-1 and TRBJ2-5, with TRBD2 identical over 9 bases. The J call may be faulty, since TRBJ2-7 better matches the DNA end. The CDR3 runs to 14 residues. The germline CDR1 and CDR2 sequences are SGHRS and YFSETQ. The CDR3: CASSSGRPEDEQYF. In nucleotides, the CDR3 is TGCGCCAGCAGCAGCGGGAGGCCTGAGGACGAGCAGTACTTC.

The rearrangement joins TRBV6-5 to TRBJ2-7, with a weak D call TRBD1 (6 bases). CDR3 size: 15 residues. Trimming took off 6 bases at V and 3 bases at J, with 18 bases between the two ends. CDR1 is MNHEY, CDR2 SVGAGI, per germline. The CDR3 region is CASRYSGTLFYEQYF. The CDR3 DNA is TGTGCCAGCAGGTATTCCGGGACACTTTTCTACGAGCAGTACTTC.

This clone was picked up a small number of times. The chain carries TRBV19 and TRBJ2-1, with D perhaps matching TRBD1 (8 bases). Germline lookup yields CDR1 LNHDA and CDR2 SQIVND (reference sequence). There are 13 residues in the CDR3. V was cut by 9 bases and J by 6 bases, with 15 bases left in between. CDR3 protein: CARPNRGGNEQFF. The CDR3 DNA sequence: TGTGCCAGACCCAACAGGGGGGGCAATGAGCAGTTCTTC.

This clone turned up a few times. V gene TRBV6-6 combines with J gene TRBJ2-7; 7 nucleotides match TRBD2. V shed 6 bases, J shed 7 bases, and the junction held 9 bases outside the gene matches. Germline-derived CDR1 and CDR2 are MNHNY and SVGAGI (reference sequence). The CDR3 has 13 amino acids. As DNA, the CDR3 is TGTGCCAGCAGCCGGGGGGAAGGGAGGGAGCAGTACTTC. Translation: CASSRGEGREQYF.

This clone has at least ten counts. This CDR3 is CATSSSSGGQGRNEQYF. Here the CDR3 DNA reads TGTGCCACCAGCAGCTCCAGTGGGGGACAGGGGAGGAACGAGCAGTACTTC. This chain joins TRBV15 and TRBJ2-7; 10 bases line up with TRBD1. This CDR3 spans 17 amino acids. Unmatched junction bases numbered 13, after V lost 3 bases and J lost 5 bases. Germline-derived CDR1 and CDR2 are LNHNV and YYDKDF (reference sequence).

In DNA, the CDR3 is TGTGCCAGCTCACCACTCCAGAATGAAGCTTTCTTT. It translates to CASSPLQNEAFF. V usage is TRBV18 and J usage is TRBJ1-1; D is unclear. V shed 1 base and J shed 7 bases, with 7 bases lying between them. The V gene's germline CDR1 is KGHSH and CDR2 LQKENI. The CDR3 has 12 amino acids.

The chain uses TRBV28 and TRBJ2-3; weak D call: TRBD2 (5 bases). The V and J ends lost 2 bases and 2 bases respectively, with 11 bases between them. The CDR3 length is 15 residues. Germline V gene sequence: CDR1 MDHEN, CDR2 SYDVKM. The CDR3 sequence: CASSLQRLSTDTQYF. Here the CDR3 DNA reads TGTGCCAGCAGTTTACAGCGGCTATCCACAGATACGCAGTATTTT.

This clone came up a few times. The CDR3 sequence: CASSERRDSLRDTEAFF. The DNA for the CDR3 is TGTGCCAGCAGTGAACGTCGGGACAGCCTAAGGGACACTGAAGCTTTCTTT. V usage is TRBV6-1 and J usage is TRBJ1-1, with 7 bases aligning to TRBD1. The trim removed 2 bases at V and 3 bases at J, leaving 12 bases unmatched. CDR3 size: 17 residues. Germline values: CDR1 MNHNS, CDR2 SASEGT.